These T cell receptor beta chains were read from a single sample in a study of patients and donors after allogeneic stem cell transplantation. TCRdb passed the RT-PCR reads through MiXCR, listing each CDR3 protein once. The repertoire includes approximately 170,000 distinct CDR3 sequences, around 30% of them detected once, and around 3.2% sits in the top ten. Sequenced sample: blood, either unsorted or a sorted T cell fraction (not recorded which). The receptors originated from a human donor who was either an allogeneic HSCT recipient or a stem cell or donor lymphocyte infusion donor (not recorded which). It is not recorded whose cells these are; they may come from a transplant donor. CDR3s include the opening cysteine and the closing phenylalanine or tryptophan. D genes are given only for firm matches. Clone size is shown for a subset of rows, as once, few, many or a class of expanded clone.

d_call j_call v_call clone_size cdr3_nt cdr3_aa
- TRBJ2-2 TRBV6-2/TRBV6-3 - TGTGCCAGCAGCCCCCCGGGTCTTTTTGGCACCGGGGAGCTGTTTTTT CASSPPGLFGTGELFF
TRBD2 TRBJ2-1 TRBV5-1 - TGCGCCAGCAGCTCGGAGGGACTAGCGGGAGTTAATGAGCAGTTCTTC CASSSEGLAGVNEQFF
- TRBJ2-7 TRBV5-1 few TGCGCCAGCAGCTTGGTTGACAACGAGCAGTACTTC CASSLVDNEQYF
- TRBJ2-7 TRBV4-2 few TGTGCCAGCAGCCCCGGGACAAGCTCCTACGAGCAGTACTTC CASSPGTSSYEQYF
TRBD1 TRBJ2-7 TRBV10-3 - TGTGCCATCAGTGAGACAGGGGACAGCTACGAGCAGTACTTC CAISETGDSYEQYF
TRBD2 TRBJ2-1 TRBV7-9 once TGTGCCAGCAGCTTTAGCGGGGATGAGCAGTTCTTC CASSFSGDEQFF
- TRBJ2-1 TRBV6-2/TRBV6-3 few TGTGCCAGCAGCCCAGATCTCGGCGAGCAGTTCTTC CASSPDLGEQFF
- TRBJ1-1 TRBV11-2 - TGTGCCAGCAGCCCCGTTTTCTGGGGGACTGAAGCTTTCTTT CASSPVFWGTEAFF
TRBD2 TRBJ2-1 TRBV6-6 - TGTGCCGGCAGTTACGAGGCTAGCGGGTACAATGAGCAGTTCTTC CAGSYEASGYNEQFF
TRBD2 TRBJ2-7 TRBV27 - TGTGCCAGCAGTTTTATAGCGGGAGGGTACGAGCAGTACTTC CASSFIAGGYEQYF
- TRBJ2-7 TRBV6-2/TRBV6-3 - TGTGCCAGCAATGGGGACACTCACTACGAGCAGTACTTC CASNGDTHYEQYF
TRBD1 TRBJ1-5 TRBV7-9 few TGTGCCAGCAGCTTAGAGGCAGGGGGAGGTCAGCCCCAGCATTTT CASSLEAGGGQPQHF
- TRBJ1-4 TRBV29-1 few TGCAGCGTTGGTACGGGGCTTAGGGAAAAACTGTTTTTT CSVGTGLREKLFF
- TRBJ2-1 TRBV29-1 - TGCAGCGTTAGCCCAAATGAGCAGTTCTTC CSVSPNEQFF